The 6 T cell receptor beta chains presented below share a single source sample, sequenced in a study of beta chain features in type 1 diabetes. Investigators reverse transcribed all isolated RNA, so they sequenced expressed TCRB transcripts. Here immunoSEQ multiplex PCR was the method, and the copy in TCRdb shows in-frame clones only, minus some. The table includes about 150,000 clones, 9.2% detected once. The sequencing input was central memory CD4+ T cells from blood. The receptors derive from a man younger than 30 in good health.

The V gene is TRBV29-1, the J gene TRBJ1-1, with 10 bases aligning to TRBD1. V shed 7 bases, J shed 5 bases, and the junction held 7 bases outside the gene matches. CDR3 length: 13 residues. Looked up from germline, CDR1 is SQVTM and CDR2 is ANQGSEA. The CDR3 protein is CSGCGQGGTEAFF. CDR3 coding DNA: TGCAGCGGGTGTGGACAGGGGGGGACTGAAGCTTTCTTT.

This chain uses TRBV29-1 with TRBJ2-5, with 8 bases aligning to TRBD1. V lost 2 bases, J lost 2 bases, and 4 bases stayed unmatched. CDR3 size: 14 residues. The germline V gene has CDR1 SQVTM and CDR2 ANQGSEA. CDR3 nucleotides: TGCAGCGTTGAAAGTGGACAGGGTCAAGAGACCCAGTACTTC. It encodes CSVESGQGQETQYF.

This clone has more than one count but fewer than ten. The chain uses TRBV19 and TRBJ1-2; unclear D gene. Trimming removed 6 bases at V and 2 bases at J, with 10 bases between. Germline CDR1 reads LNHDA; CDR2 reads SQIVND (reference sequence). CDR3 length equals 13 residues. The CDR3 loop reads CASRAGTNYGYTF. The CDR3 DNA follows: TGTGCCAGTAGGGCAGGAACGAACTATGGCTACACCTTC.

This clone was observed a few times. The chain recombines TRBV30 with TRBJ2-5; weak D call: TRBD1 (5 bases). The CDR3 sequence is 15 residues long. Germline V gene lookup returns CDR1 GTSNPN and CDR2 SVGIG (reference sequence). Trimming left V 0 bases short and J 5 bases short, with 16 bases between. In nucleotides, the CDR3 is TGTGCCTGGAGTGTATCGTCAGGGCTGACGGAGACCCAGTACTTC. Amino acids: CAWSVSSGLTETQYF.

This clone has a handful of counts. The chain is built from TRBV11-3 and TRBJ2-1; 10 positions agree with TRBD1. The CDR3 length is 17 residues. After removal of 4 bases from V and 7 bases from J, the junction contained 13 bases not matched to a gene. CDR1 and CDR2 from the germline V gene are SGHNT and YENEEA. CDR3 sequence reads: CASSSSPSTGGYNEQFF. CDR3 DNA: TGTGCCAGCAGCTCGTCACCCTCGACAGGGGGCTATAATGAGCAGTTCTTC.

This chain's CDR3 is CASSSRLAGGSWEQFF. In DNA form, the CDR3 reads TGTGCCAGCAGCTCTCGACTAGCGGGGGGGTCATGGGAGCAGTTCTTC. The chain is built from TRBV11-2 and TRBJ2-1; 14 nucleotides match TRBD2. The J segment lost 10 bases and the V segment lost 4 bases, leaving 9 bases of the junction unmatched. The CDR3 length is 16 residues. The germline gives CDR1 SGHAT, CDR2 FQNNGV.